This passage covers 6 T cell receptor beta chains from one sample sequenced in a study of T cells in Graves' hyperthyroidism and ophthalmopathy. RNA transcripts were the template for amplifying TCR beta CDR3 regions. In the first-round RT-PCR of the TCR CDR3, the HTBI primer set was used. TCRdb reprocessed the multiplex PCR reads with MiXCR, giving one entry per CDR3 protein. The sample has 700,000 or so distinct CDR3 sequences; about 14% are singletons. Sequenced input: blood. The source is a woman aged 50 to 60 with Graves' ophthalmopathy.

This clonotype was counted between two and nine times. This chain connects TRBV28 to TRBJ1-2; tentative D call: TRBD1 (6 bases). V was trimmed by 3 bases and J by 4 bases, leaving 18 bases between them. This CDR3 contains 16 residues. Germline CDR1 reads MDHEN; CDR2 reads SYDVKM. CDR3 sequence reads: CASSFAGGGRGYGYTF. The CDR3, as DNA: TGTGCCAGCAGTTTTGCTGGGGGGGGGCGGGGCTATGGCTACACCTTC.

The sample holds many counts of this clonotype. The genes are TRBV3-1 and TRBJ1-1; D call uncertain. This CDR3 spans 11 amino acids. Germline CDR1 is LGHDT and CDR2 is YNNKEL (reference sequence). V lost 3 bases to trimming and J lost 8 bases, with 7 bases between them. DNA of the CDR3: TGTGCCAGCAGCCAGCAGACGGAAGCTTTCTTT. Amino acid sequence: CASSQQTEAFF.

This clonotype was counted ten times or more. J is TRBJ2-7 and V is TRBV4-3, with 8 positions matching TRBD2. The length of the CDR3 is 16 residues. With V trimmed by 1 base and J by 2 bases, 7 bases remained unmatched. Germline V gene lookup returns CDR1 LGHNA and CDR2 YSLEER. DNA for the CDR3: TGCGCCAGCAGCCAAGTCTTTAGCGGGAAGACCTACGAGCAGTACTTC. As protein: CASSQVFSGKTYEQYF.

This clonotype was picked up many times. This rearrangement joins TRBV5-1 to TRBJ2-3; TRBD1 might be the D (6 bases). This CDR3 has 15 amino acids. V lost 0 bases to trimming and J lost 3 bases, with 11 bases between them. Germline CDR1 and CDR2: SGHRS and YFSETQ. CDR3 DNA: TGCGCCAGCAGCTTGGAGAAGGGGGTGACAGATACGCAGTATTTT. It translates to CASSLEKGVTDTQYF.

This clonotype was seen repeatedly, ten times or more. This chain uses TRBV5-1 with TRBJ2-3; D is ambiguous. The CDR3 loop spans 15 amino acids. V lost 4 bases to trimming and J lost 0 bases, with 12 bases between them. Germline CDR1 and CDR2: SGHRS and YFSETQ. The CDR3 reads CASSHRQTSTDTQYF. DNA for the CDR3: TGCGCCAGCAGCCACCGACAAACTAGCACAGATACGCAGTATTTT.

The chain links TRBV28 to TRBJ2-2; possibly TRBD1 for D (6 bases). Germline assignment: CDR1 MDHEN and CDR2 SYDVKM. The CDR3 runs 16 residues. V lost 5 bases to trimming and J lost 1 base, with 14 bases between them. CDR3 DNA: TGTGCCAGCAGTACCTTGGACAGATTGAACACCGGGGAGCTGTTTTTT. Translated, it gives CASSTLDRLNTGELFF.